One and the same sample provided the 16 T cell receptor beta chains below, sequenced in a study of shared clonotypes between healthy human individuals. TCRdb's table, derived via immunoSEQ multiplex PCR, lists solely in-frame clones and lacks some. The table has around 2.1 million clones, 90% to 95% seen once; the top ten hold 1.5% to 2%. The naive CD8 subset, CD45RO-negative cells positively selected for CCR7, excluded terminally differentiated effector memory CD45RA+ cells. The source material was naive CD8+ T cells from PBMCs. The receptors stem from a man aged 18-30 years in good health. Some clones in this sample may be carry-over from other donors' samples.

Concerning this clone itself: Other DNA sequences in this specimen translate into the identical CDR3. This chain uses TRBV19 with TRBJ2-7, with 7 bases matching TRBD1. Germline CDR1 is LNHDA and CDR2 is SQIVND (reference sequence). This CDR3 has 14 amino acids. V trimming: 1 base; J trimming: 1 base; junction bases outside the gene matches: 1. CDR3 in amino acids: CASSIGQGSYEQYF. The CDR3 DNA reads TGTGCCAGTAGTATAGGACAGGGTTCCTACGAGCAGTACTTC. The full variable domain, in which reference TRBV19 and TRBJ2-7 provide the parts outside the CDR3, is DGGITQSPKYLFRKEGQNVTLSCEQNLNHDAMYWYRQDPGQGLRLIYYSQIVNDFQKGDIAEGYSVSREKKESFPLTVTSAQKNPTAFYLCASSIGQGSYEQYFGPGTRLTVT.

J is TRBJ2-1 and V is TRBV29-1; D is perhaps TRBD1 or TRBD2 (6 bases each). This CDR3 has 18 amino acids. V was cut by 7 bases and J by 6 bases, with 31 bases left in between. CDR1 SQVTM and CDR2 ANQGSEA come from the germline V gene. CDR3 sequence reads: CSALGGLITLRPVNEQFF. The CDR3 coding sequence is TGCAGCGCGCTAGGGGGACTTATTACATTACGGCCTGTCAATGAGCAGTTCTTC.

The chain carries TRBV5-1 and TRBJ2-7; 8 nucleotides line up with TRBD2. This CDR3 has 14 residues. Germline values: CDR1 SGHRS, CDR2 YFSETQ. Trimming removed 2 bases from V and 3 bases from J; junction bases left unmatched: 4. CDR3 in amino acids: CASSLLREDYEQYF. In DNA, the CDR3 is TGCGCCAGCAGCTTACTGCGGGAGGACTACGAGCAGTACTTC.

The chain links TRBV5-1 to TRBJ2-5; D may match TRBD1 or TRBD2 (5 bases each). The CDR3 is 15 amino acids. Germline V gene sequence: CDR1 SGHRS, CDR2 YFSETQ. Deletions cut 3 bases from V and 4 bases from J, with 16 bases between. The CDR3 here is CASSSWTGTGETQYF. The CDR3 region has the DNA TGCGCCAGCAGCTCATGGACGGGGACGGGAGAGACCCAGTACTTC.

As to this clone: Other nucleotide sequences from this sample produce the same CDR3. This chain links TRBV6-1 with TRBJ2-7, with 13 bases lining up with TRBD2. The CDR3 has 15 residues. V dropped 1 base and J dropped 4; count of bases not matched to a gene: 1. Germline CDR1 MNHNS, CDR2 SASEGT. CDR3 sequence: CASSEGTSGRYEQYF. The CDR3 DNA follows: TGTGCCAGCAGTGAAGGGACTAGCGGGAGATACGAGCAGTACTTC.

The rearrangement links TRBV5-1 to TRBJ2-7, with TRBD1 as a possible D gene (6 bases). The CDR3 spans 16 residues. Germline V gives CDR1 SGHRS, CDR2 YFSETQ. Deletions cut 1 base from V and 3 bases from J, with 17 bases between. CDR3 loop: CASSLRNWDKHYEQYF. CDR3 nucleotide sequence: TGCGCCAGCAGCTTGAGAAATTGGGACAAACACTACGAGCAGTACTTC. The entire variable domain, with the rest obtained from reference TRBV5-1 and TRBJ2-7, is as follows: KAGVTQTPRYLIKTRGQQVTLSCSPISGHRSVSWYQQTPGQGLQFLFEYFSETQRNKGNFPGRFSGRQFSNSRSEMNVSTLELGDSALYLCASSLRNWDKHYEQYFGPGTRLTVT.

To note about this clone: Other DNA sequences within the sample encode an identical CDR3. The V gene is TRBV4-1, the J gene TRBJ1-3; a weak D match, TRBD1 (6 bases). Germline assignment: CDR1 MGHRA and CDR2 YSYEKL. V was trimmed by 1 base and J by 2 bases, leaving 9 bases between them. The CDR3 has 15 amino acids. CDR3 nucleotides: TGCGCCAGCAGCCAAGTCAGGGGAACTGGAAACACCATATATTTT. As protein: CASSQVRGTGNTIYF.

V and J are TRBV4-2 and TRBJ2-3, with 8 positions matching TRBD1. This CDR3 is built from 16 residues. Germline CDR1 and CDR2: LGHNA and YNFKEQ. J gave up 6 bases and V 3 bases, and 11 bases lay outside the gene matches. As DNA, the CDR3 is TGTGCCAGCAGCCAGGTTGGGACAGGAACTCAGGATACGCAGTATTTT. It is translated as CASSQVGTGTQDTQYF.

The J gene is TRBJ1-1, the V gene TRBV7-2; D uncertain. Between the trimmed V and J ends, which lost 3 bases and 0 bases, there was a span of 11 bases. Looked up from germline, CDR1 is SGHTA and CDR2 is FQGNSA. The length of the CDR3 is 15 residues. CDR3 nucleotide sequence: TGTGCCAGCAGCTTCCGAGGCGAGTTGAACACTGAAGCTTTCTTT. It translates to CASSFRGELNTEAFF.

This clone has more than one count but fewer than ten. This same CDR3 is encoded by further DNA sequences in the sample. V gene TRBV9 combines with J gene TRBJ1-3, with D perhaps TRBD1 (5 bases). Trimming removed 3 bases from V and 3 bases from J, with 13 bases in between. The germline V gene encodes CDR1 SGDLS and CDR2 YYNGEE. The CDR3 sequence is 15 residues long. The CDR3 DNA is TGTGCCAGCAGCGCCACTGGGGGTAGTGGAAACACCATATATTTT. Translating gives CASSATGGSGNTIYF. Filled out from reference TRBV9 and TRBJ1-3, the complete variable domain reads DSGVTQTPKHLITATGQRVTLRCSPRSGDLSVYWYQQSLDQGLQFLIQYYNGEERAKGNILERFSAQQFPDLHSELNLSSLELGDSALYFCASSATGGSGNTIYFGEGSWLTVV.

This clone appeared once. Other DNA sequences in the sample encode the same CDR3. The chain links TRBV27 to TRBJ2-7; TRBD2 agrees at 9 bases. CDR1 is MNHEY, CDR2 SMNVEV, per germline (reference sequence). This CDR3 is 14 amino acids long. The junction had 5 bases not matched to a gene; V was cut back by 6 bases and J by 2 bases. The CDR3 is CASSLSGSPYEQYF. The CDR3 coding sequence is TGTGCCAGCAGCCTTAGCGGGAGCCCCTACGAGCAGTACTTC.

The chain links TRBV4-1 to TRBJ1-5; D is undetermined. Germline V CDR1 and CDR2: MGHRA, YSYEKL. The CDR3 loop spans 18 amino acids. The V end lost 0 bases, the J end lost 4 bases, and 19 bases lay between the germline ends. CDR3 sequence reads: CASSQDRLGVTSNQPQHF. CDR3 nucleotide sequence: TGCGCCAGCAGCCAAGATCGTCTTGGGGTAACTTCAAATCAGCCCCAGCATTTT.

The chain couples TRBV4-2 to TRBJ2-5; D may be TRBD1 or TRBD2 (5 bases each). CDR3 length: 15 amino acids. CDR1 is LGHNA and CDR2 is YNFKEQ in the germline V gene. With 3 bases removed from V and 3 bases from J, the gap between germline ends came to 14 bases. The CDR3 DNA is TGTGCCAGCAGCCACAAAAGGGACGCTGAAGAGACCCAGTACTTC. Residues: CASSHKRDAEETQYF.

The chain joins TRBV7-9 to TRBJ2-5; 8 nucleotides match TRBD2. The CDR3 is 12 amino acids. Germline V gene lookup returns CDR1 SEHNR and CDR2 FQNEAQ (reference sequence). Trimming removed 9 bases from V and 3 bases from J; junction bases left unmatched: 3. CDR3 nucleotides: TGTGCCAGTCGGGGGGGTAAAGAGACCCAGTACTTC. Translation: CASRGGKETQYF.

The chain links TRBV4-3 to TRBJ2-3, with 10 bases lining up with TRBD2. The CDR3 contains 18 residues. Germline V gene sequence: CDR1 LGHNA, CDR2 YSLEER. V was clipped by 1 base and J by 3 bases; unmatched bases: 10. In DNA form, the CDR3 reads TGCGCCAGCAGCCAAGGACAGCGGGAGGGAGTGAGGACAGATACGCAGTATTTT. Its translation: CASSQGQREGVRTDTQYF.

V is TRBV15 and J is TRBJ2-1; 7 positions agree with TRBD2. J gave up 0 bases and V 0 bases, and 8 bases lay outside the gene matches. This CDR3 is built from 18 residues. Germline V CDR1 and CDR2: LNHNV, YYDKDF (reference sequence). The CDR3 DNA follows: TGTGCCACCAGCAGAGATTCGTACGGGGGGAGCTCCTACAATGAGCAGTTCTTC. It encodes CATSRDSYGGSSYNEQFF. Full variable domain (missing parts from reference TRBV15 and TRBJ2-1): DAMVIQNPRYQVTQFGKPVTLSCSQTLNHNVMYWYQQKSSQAPKLLFHYYDKDFNNEADTPDNFQSRRPNTSFCFLDIRSPGLGDTAMYLCATSRDSYGGSSYNEQFFGPGTRLTVL.